This record looks at one TCR beta chain sequence and its context. Its antigen is not known. This record belongs to a study of T cell responses to AZD1222 COVID-19 vaccine. Notes on the study in general: Repertoire samples came only from after the peak T cell response. Clonal diversity was possibly underestimated; the donors were predominantly white British and more often female. As reported, nearly half of all spike-specific TCRs target variant regions that are unmutated.

The V end lost 1 base, the J end lost 0 bases, and 10 bases lay between the germline ends. Germline CDR1 and CDR2: MGHRA and YSYEKL. CDR3 length: 16 amino acids. Clones were read by immunoSEQ multiplex PCR, and TCRdb kept only the in-frame ones, dropping some. The table lists 200,000 or so clones, roughly 92% of them singletons. The source material was peripheral blood, sampled 28 days after the second AZD1222 dose. The TCR originated in an adult who received the AZD1222 COVID-19 vaccine. V and J are TRBV4-1 and TRBJ1-3, with D possibly TRBD1 on 6 matching bases. CDR3 in DNA: TGCGCCAGCAGCCAAGGGGGGGCCATCTCTGGAAACACCATATATTTT. Amino acids: CASSQGGAISGNTIYF.